This T cell receptor beta chain was identified during a study of cytomegalovirus exposure and HLA in healthy donors. Findings and caveats of the study: Both high specificity and high sensitivity reportedly marked the classifier's diagnosis of cytomegalovirus status. In an earlier analysis, productive rearrangement rates for most beta V segments clustered near 87% or 30%. Association with HLA alleles at 0.05 false discovery rate was found for around 17,000 TCR beta sequences in a later analysis.

PCR used 60 Vbeta primers and 13 Jbeta primers. Original processing notes: Among the unique TCR beta chains that a later analysis counted, 70 million to 85 million in all, 10 million to 13 million were shared. TCRdb's copy holds only in-frame clones and misses some; the assay was immunoSEQ multiplex PCR. That table is the source of V, J and clone size, and D and trimming were worked out from the DNA. The sample holds some 120,000 clones. A word on this clone: Its specificity is unknown.

The CDR3 has 16 residues. Trimming pared 0 bases from V and 0 bases from J, leaving 9 bases between. Per germline, CDR1 SGHRS and CDR2 YFSETQ. Sequences were obtained from PBMCs. This sequence originates from a man aged 30 to 45 in good health and CMV-seronegative. The chain uses TRBV5-1 and TRBJ2-2, with D tentatively TRBD2 (5 bases). For the CDR3, the DNA is TGCGCCAGCAGCTTGGCGCCTAGCTCGAACACCGGGGAGCTGTTTTTT. Its translation: CASSLAPSSNTGELFF.